This T cell receptor (beta chain) was sequenced in a study of shared clonotypes between healthy human individuals. Genomic DNA of each subset was evenly split across several immunoSEQ plates. Clones were read by immunoSEQ multiplex PCR, and TCRdb kept only the in-frame ones, dropping some. There are about 2.1 million clones in the sample; roughly 95% occur only once, and 1.5% to 2% lies in the top ten. Terminally differentiated effector memory CD45RA+ cells were excluded by CCR7 positive selection of CD45RO-negative cells. Between the trimmed V and J ends, which lost 0 bases and 4 bases, there was a span of 15 bases. This CDR3 is 17 amino acids long.

The sample taken for sequencing was naive CD8+ T cells from PBMCs. The rearrangement uses TRBV23-1 and TRBJ2-2; a possible D gene is TRBD1 (5 bases). TRBV23-1 is sorted into the ORF group, with uncertain function. The receptor's source is a man younger than 30 in good health. Some clones in this sample may be carry-over from other donors' samples. The CDR3 sequence: CASSQSSFDRLTGELFF. The CDR3 coding sequence is TGCGCCAGCAGTCAATCCTCCTTCGACAGACTCACCGGGGAGCTGTTTTTT.